This is a list of T cell receptor beta chains from one sample in a study of cytomegalovirus exposure and HLA in healthy donors. The table came from immunoSEQ multiplex PCR; TCRdb's copy has only in-frame clones and leaves some out. The table lists about 120,000 clones, around 63% of them singletons. The source material was PBMCs. These receptors all stem from a man aged 35-49 years in good health and CMV-seropositive. CDR3s include the opening cysteine and the closing phenylalanine or tryptophan. Fields, in order: V gene, CDR3 protein.

TRBV7-8 | CASSLKLGRGGHETQYF
TRBV9 | CASSVGWASGAHNEQFF
TRBV5-8 | CASSWVDRSNQPQHF
TRBV15 | CATSRGQGTNEQFF
TRBV30 | CAWSIGTGINEQFF
TRBV2 | CASSEEGTGGQPQHF
TRBV28 | CASSLSGAGTSEKLFF
TRBV9 | CASSVGGELNGYTF
TRBV4-3 | CASSPDPGGGTDTQYF
TRBV7-7 | CASSLSPGTLVETQYF
TRBV2 | CASSAIGRTNQPQHF
TRBV6-5 | CASSLRDRAGDTQYF
TRBV14 | CASSQGRENEQFF
TRBV5-6 | CASSRPQGRGTGELFF
TRBV5-1 | CASSPAAGRGVYEQYF
TRBV7-9 | CASSKNTGGNEQFF
TRBV5-1 | CASSLRSGDTGELFF
TRBV29-1 | CSAGAAGRYGYTF
TRBV15 | CATSRPGQAYEQYF
TRBV2 | CASSVVGTAEKLFF
TRBV28 | CASSLSRFGSPLHF
TRBV30 | CACHLSGKAHEQFF
TRBV6-1 | CASTRQYYNEQFF
TRBV4-1 | CASGLSGGASTQYF
TRBV29-1 | CSVVGRRETQYF
TRBV19 | CASSTTLAGVNEQFF
TRBV18 | CASSPAGAREQYF
TRBV6-5 | CASSRHNSGNTIYF
TRBV30 | CAWSEQAMQFF
TRBV19 | CASSPGGNTEAFF
TRBV2 | CASGRDRGFDTQYF
TRBV4-1 | CASRGLAGGVEQFF
TRBV29-1 | CSVVLGETQYF
TRBV7-9 | CASSLDRQGRYEQYF
TRBV19 | CASNPGQLNEKLFF
TRBV7-2 | CASSLAFTSSYEQYF
TRBV2 | CASSEAERYEQYF
TRBV21-1 | CASSKGTGDYEQYF
TRBV27 | CASSLSGARGQSSETQYF
TRBV2 | CASSGAGGQETQYF
TRBV7-9 | CASSSPRTGINEQFF
TRBV6-5 | CASSPSSGNQPQHF
TRBV5-1 | CASSLRGSSTDTQYF
TRBV2 | CASRLTGSDMNTEAFF
TRBV11-3 | CASSPSGVDADTQYF
TRBV11-2 | CASSFNSEAAGQETQYF
TRBV5-6 | CASSLWTYGYTF
TRBV11-2 | CASSLTRDSNTEAFF
TRBV27 | CASIHSGTDTQYF